This entry lists 25 T cell receptor beta chains sequenced from one sample in a study of blood T cell repertoires in COVID-19. TCRdb keeps only in-frame clones here, not all; method: immunoSEQ multiplex PCR. The data hold about 55,000 clones, with approximately 88% observed a single time. The specimen sequenced was peripheral blood. These receptors all come from a man aged 35-49 years with COVID-19, enrolled during active disease.

V gene TRBV6-2 or TRBV6-3 combines with J gene TRBJ2-5; 7 positions match TRBD1. The CDR3 runs 15 residues. V lost 6 bases and J lost 5; bases outside the gene matches: 12. CDR1 and CDR2 (germline): MNHEY, SVGEGT. CDR3 amino acids: CASSSRDSHRETQYF. The CDR3 DNA follows: TGTGCCAGCAGCTCCCGGGACAGCCACCGGGAGACCCAGTACTTC.

The chain employs TRBV28 and TRBJ2-1; 10 positions match TRBD2. This CDR3 is built from 15 residues. Germline V gene lookup returns CDR1 MDHEN and CDR2 SYDVKM. V was pared by 10 bases and J by 7 bases, with 13 bases of the junction left unmatched. The DNA for the CDR3 is TGTGCCACTCGAGAAGCGGGGGGGCAGGAAAATGAGCAGTTCTTC. The encoded protein is CATREAGGQENEQFF. Looking up the rest from reference TRBV28 and TRBJ2-1 gives the full variable domain: DVKVTQSSRYLVKRTGEKVFLECVQDMDHENMFWYRQDPGLGLRLIYFSYDVKMKEKGDIPEGYSVSREKKERFSLILESASTNQTSMYLCATREAGGQENEQFFGPGTRLTVL.

The V call is TRBV2, the J call TRBJ1-2, with D unresolved. Between the trimmed V and J ends, which lost 10 bases and 8 bases, there was a span of 11 bases. The germline CDR1 and CDR2 sequences are SNHLY and FYNNEI. The CDR3 loop spans 10 amino acids. The CDR3 here is CAKRAGGYTF. The CDR3 DNA follows: TGTGCCAAACGGGCGGGGGGCTACACCTTC.

This clone was recorded a few times. The gene calls are TRBV6-5 and TRBJ1-5; no clear D. Germline CDR1 is MNHEY and CDR2 is SVGAGI. V gave up 6 bases and J gave up 2 bases, with 14 bases separating them. This CDR3 contains 15 residues. For the CDR3, the DNA is TGTGCCAGCAGGACCCTACCGGAGGGCAATCAGCCCCAGCATTTT. Residues: CASRTLPEGNQPQHF.

The chain couples TRBV5-6 to TRBJ2-1, with a possible D match to TRBD1 (6 bases). Trimming pared 4 bases from V and 5 bases from J, leaving 16 bases between. The germline V gene encodes CDR1 SGHDT and CDR2 YYEEEE. This CDR3 has 15 amino acids. CDR3: CASSDRLMGDNEQFF. The CDR3 DNA reads TGTGCCAGCAGCGACAGGCTTATGGGTGACAATGAGCAGTTCTTC. Together with reference TRBV5-6 and TRBJ2-1, the CDR3 gives the full variable domain: DAGVTQSPTHLIKTRGQQVTLRCSPKSGHDTVSWYQQALGQGPQFIFQYYEEEERQRGNFPDRFSGHQFPNYSSELNVNALLLGDSALYLCASSDRLMGDNEQFFGPGTRLTVL.

The CDR3 DNA follows: TGTGCCAGCAGTTCTTACTTGGGGGAGGGCCAAAATGAGCAGTTCTTC. Protein: CASSSYLGEGQNEQFF. The chain recombines TRBV11-2 with TRBJ2-1; 7 nucleotides align to TRBD2. This CDR3 has 16 amino acids. Germline V lookup: CDR1 SGHAT, CDR2 FQNNGV. Trimming removed 6 bases from V and 7 bases from J; junction bases left unmatched: 15.

This CDR3 reads CASSQGQVIGELFF. In DNA form, the CDR3 reads TGTGCCAGCAGCCAGGGACAGGTCATCGGGGAGCTGTTTTTT. The rearrangement links TRBV5-6 to TRBJ2-2, with 8 bases that match TRBD1. The CDR3 sequence is 14 residues long. V shed 4 bases and J 7 bases; nucleotides not matched to a gene: 6. Germline V gives CDR1 SGHDT, CDR2 YYEEEE.

J is TRBJ2-7 and V is TRBV10-3; maybe TRBD2 (5 bases). Germline V gene lookup returns CDR1 ENHRY and CDR2 SYGVKD. The length of the CDR3 is 12 residues. The ends were cut back, 3 bases at V and 7 bases at J, with 10 bases in the middle. The CDR3: CAISEGGSEQYF. DNA of the CDR3: TGTGCCATCAGTGAAGGAGGCAGTGAGCAGTACTTC.

V is TRBV27 and J is TRBJ2-2, with 7 bases that match TRBD1. V was pared by 5 bases and J by 7 bases, with 10 bases of the junction left unmatched. Germline assignment: CDR1 MNHEY and CDR2 SMNVEV (reference sequence). This CDR3 contains 15 residues. This CDR3 reads CASSPGTDVNGELFF. The CDR3 DNA sequence: TGTGCCAGCAGTCCCGGGACAGACGTAAACGGGGAGCTGTTTTTT.

The CDR3 sequence is CASSVGPGYNSGANVLTF. The CDR3, as DNA: TGTGCCAGCAGCGTAGGTCCGGGGTACAACTCTGGGGCCAACGTCCTGACTTTC. This chain links TRBV9 with TRBJ2-6, with D possibly matching TRBD2 (5 bases). The CDR3 length is 18 residues. V was shortened by 0 bases and J by 0 bases, with 13 bases between the two germline ends. The V gene's germline CDR1 is SGDLS and CDR2 YYNGEE.

The V and J genes are TRBV19 and TRBJ1-1; 8 bases match TRBD1. V lost 3 bases, J lost 6 bases, and 12 bases stayed unmatched. Germline-derived CDR1 and CDR2 are LNHDA and SQIVND (reference sequence). CDR3 length: 16 residues. The CDR3 here is CASSMGPGQVGSEAFF. The CDR3 region has the DNA TGTGCCAGTAGTATGGGGCCGGGACAGGTGGGTTCTGAAGCTTTCTTT.

The V and J genes are TRBV3-1 (or the pseudogene TRBV3-2) and TRBJ2-3; 10 bases fit TRBD2. The germline V gene encodes CDR1 LGHDT and CDR2 YNNKEL (reference sequence). V lost 0 bases, J lost 4 bases, and 1 base stayed unmatched. The CDR3 loop spans 15 amino acids. CDR3: CASSQEAGGPDTQYF. CDR3 nucleotide sequence: TGTGCCAGCAGCCAAGAAGCGGGAGGGCCAGATACGCAGTATTTT.

The gene calls are TRBV5-4 and TRBJ2-5; 7 bases fit TRBD2. The CDR3 is 16 amino acids. J gave up 0 bases and V 0 bases, and 5 bases lay outside the gene matches. Germline-derived CDR1 and CDR2 are SGHNT and YYREEE (reference sequence). For the CDR3, the DNA is TGTGCCAGCAGCTTGGGTAGCGGGTTATACCAAGAGACCCAGTACTTC. Its translation is CASSLGSGLYQETQYF.

The chain couples TRBV9 to TRBJ1-6; TRBD1 agrees at 9 bases. The V gene's germline CDR1 is SGDLS and CDR2 YYNGEE. V was clipped by 3 bases and J by 7 bases; unmatched bases: 5. The CDR3 extends over 15 amino acids. The CDR3 here is CASSAGDRVNSPLHF. CDR3 DNA: TGTGCCAGCAGCGCCGGGGACAGGGTCAATTCACCCCTCCACTTT.

The rearrangement links TRBV6-5 to TRBJ1-4; D remains unclear. The CDR3 is made up of 15 amino acids. Germline CDR1 is MNHEY and CDR2 is SVGAGI. The V end was cut by 5 bases, the J end by 7 bases, with 17 bases between. CDR3 DNA sequence: TGTGCCAGCAGTCCCCGGGGAAGCCTGGGTGAAAAACTGTTTTTT. The encoded protein is CASSPRGSLGEKLFF.

The J gene is TRBJ2-7, the V gene TRBV4-1, with 15 bases identical to TRBD2. CDR1 MGHRA and CDR2 YSYEKL come from the germline V gene. There are 16 residues in the CDR3. V dropped 4 bases and J dropped 5; count of bases not matched to a gene: 6. This CDR3 reads CASSLGLAGGFDEQYF. The CDR3 nucleotides are TGCGCCAGCAGCCTTGGACTAGCGGGAGGGTTCGACGAGCAGTACTTC.

This chain links TRBV28 with TRBJ1-1, with 9 positions matching TRBD1. The CDR3 totals 16 residues. Germline values: CDR1 MDHEN, CDR2 SYDVKM. V was clipped by 6 bases and J by 0 bases; unmatched bases: 8. CDR3 sequence reads: CASRSTGGYLNTEAFF. Here the CDR3 DNA reads TGTGCCAGCAGGTCGACAGGGGGATATTTGAACACTGAAGCTTTCTTT.

The chain uses TRBV4-2 and TRBJ2-7; 10 nucleotides agree with TRBD1. The CDR3 spans 14 residues. V gave up 4 bases and J gave up 4 bases; unmatched junction bases: 4. CDR1 is LGHNA and CDR2 is YNFKEQ in the germline V gene. CDR3 loop: CASSPGTGAYEQYF. CDR3 in DNA: TGTGCCAGCAGCCCCGGGACAGGGGCATACGAGCAGTACTTC.

The chain combines TRBV10-3 with TRBJ1-1, with TRBD1 identical over 9 bases. Trimming removed 0 bases from V and 10 bases from J; junction bases left unmatched: 6. From germline, CDR1 is ENHRY and CDR2 SYGVKD. The CDR3 contains 14 residues. Written as DNA, the CDR3 is TGTGCCATCAGTGAGTCGGACAGGGGCTTTCGAGCTTTCTTT. As protein: CAISESDRGFRAFF.

V and J are TRBV16 and TRBJ1-2; TRBD1 agrees at 8 bases. The CDR3 runs to 16 residues. The germline CDR1 and CDR2 sequences are KGHSY and FQNENV. With 5 bases clipped from V and 4 bases from J, the junction kept 12 bases outside the gene matches. The CDR3 nucleotides read TGTGCCAGCAGCTCAGACAGGGGAGATTATTCCTATGGCTACACCTTC. Translated: CASSSDRGDYSYGYTF.

In this sample, this clone turned up once. The chain links TRBV5-4 to TRBJ2-3; 9 bases match TRBD2. The CDR3 has 17 residues. Germline lookup yields CDR1 SGHNT and CDR2 YYREEE (reference sequence). V shed 0 bases, J shed 0 bases, and the junction held 5 bases outside the gene matches. In DNA form, the CDR3 reads TGTGCCAGCAGCTTGGGGGGACTAGCAGTAAGCACAGATACGCAGTATTTT. Translation gives CASSLGGLAVSTDTQYF.

The chain is built from TRBV4-2 and TRBJ2-1; D may be TRBD2 (6 bases). Trimming took 0 bases from V and 9 from J, leaving 12 bases between them. Germline assignment: CDR1 LGHNA and CDR2 YNFKEQ. This CDR3 spans 14 amino acids. CDR3: CASSQDGMGGEQFF. The DNA for the CDR3 is TGTGCCAGCAGCCAAGATGGGATGGGAGGTGAGCAGTTCTTC.

The gene calls are TRBV9 and TRBJ2-1; 7 positions agree with TRBD2. Germline V gene data show CDR1 as SGDLS and CDR2 as YYNGEE. Trimming removed 0 bases from V and 0 bases from J; junction bases left unmatched: 9. CDR3 length equals 18 residues. In nucleotides, the CDR3 is TGTGCCAGCAGCGTAGTGGGCGGGGGTCCCCTCTCCTACAATGAGCAGTTCTTC. This translates into CASSVVGGGPLSYNEQFF.

The chain has TRBV9 and TRBJ2-7; 9 bases fit TRBD1. CDR1 and CDR2 from the germline V gene are SGDLS and YYNGEE. CDR3 length: 16 amino acids. Trimming at V came to 3 bases and at J to 0 bases, leaving 7 bases not matched to a gene. CDR3 sequence: CASSEGWGQGSYEQYF. As DNA, the CDR3 is TGTGCCAGCAGCGAGGGCTGGGGACAGGGCTCCTACGAGCAGTACTTC.

This chain uses TRBV16 with TRBJ2-2; D is perhaps TRBD2 (6 bases). The V gene lost 1 base and the J gene lost 5 bases, with 8 bases spanning the gap. Germline loops: CDR1 KGHSY, CDR2 FQNENV. The CDR3 spans 14 residues. The CDR3 spells CASSQYGGTGELFF. In nucleotides, the CDR3 is TGTGCCAGCAGCCAATACGGGGGAACCGGGGAGCTGTTTTTT.